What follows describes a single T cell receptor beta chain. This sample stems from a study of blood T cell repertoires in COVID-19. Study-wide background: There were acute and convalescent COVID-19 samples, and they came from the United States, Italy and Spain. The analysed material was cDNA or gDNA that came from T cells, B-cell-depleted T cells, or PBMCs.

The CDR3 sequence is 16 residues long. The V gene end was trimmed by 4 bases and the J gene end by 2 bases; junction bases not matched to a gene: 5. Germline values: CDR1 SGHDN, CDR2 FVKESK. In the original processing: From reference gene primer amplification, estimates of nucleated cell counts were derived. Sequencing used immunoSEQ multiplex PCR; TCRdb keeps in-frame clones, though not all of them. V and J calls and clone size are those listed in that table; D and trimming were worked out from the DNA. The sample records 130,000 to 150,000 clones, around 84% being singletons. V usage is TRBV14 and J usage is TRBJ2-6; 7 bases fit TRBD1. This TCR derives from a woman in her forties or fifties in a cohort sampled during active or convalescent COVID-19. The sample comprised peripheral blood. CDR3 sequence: CASSLSGGAGANVLTF. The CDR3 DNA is TGTGCCAGCAGCCTATCAGGGGGTGCTGGGGCCAACGTCCTGACTTTC.